This T cell receptor (beta chain) derives from a study of OX40 agonist ivuxolimab in advanced cancers. Study background: The patients' treatment was ivuxolimab, an agonistic anti-OX40 (CD134) antibody.

Germline CDR1 SGHNT, CDR2 YYREEE (reference sequence). Losses at the gene ends were 6 bases for V and 7 bases for J; bases not matched to a gene: 7. This CDR3 has 13 amino acids. Profiling relied on immunoSEQ multiplex PCR, and the TCRdb table lists in-frame clones only, not all of them. The sample has about 86,000 clones; 92% are singletons. This chain connects TRBV5-4 to TRBJ2-7; 10 bases match TRBD1. This TCR came from an adult with an advanced solid tumor such as melanoma, head and neck, liver or kidney cancer. The specimen was CD4+ or CD8+ T cells sorted from blood, collected in a trial of the OX40 agonist ivuxolimab. For the CDR3, the DNA is TGTGCCAGCAACCGACAGGGGGCGCGGGAGCAGTACTTC. This codes for CASNRQGAREQYF.